This TCR beta chain comes out of a study of T cell responses to AZD1222 COVID-19 vaccine. Whole-study results and caveats: Of the AZD1222 recipients, only 6 or 7 were seropositive at baseline. Spike-specific TCRs gained breadth and depth after people received two AZD1222 doses.

TCRdb's table, derived via immunoSEQ multiplex PCR, lists solely in-frame clones and lacks some. The table shows approximately 220,000 clones, with about 93% occurring only once. As for this clone: Antigen specificity is unknown.

Per the germline V gene, CDR1 is GTSNPN and CDR2 is SVGIG (reference sequence). CDR3 length: 12 amino acids. The V end lost 4 bases, the J end lost 2 bases, and 8 bases lay between the germline ends. The sequences come from peripheral blood, collected on day 0 of MenACWY control vaccination. The sequence was collected from an adult in good health. The chain links TRBV30 to TRBJ1-2; D is unclear. The CDR3 here is CAWTPLNYGYTF. Written as DNA, the CDR3 is TGTGCCTGGACCCCTTTAAACTATGGCTACACCTTC.